One and the same sample provided the 9 T cell receptor beta chains below, sequenced in a study of Ad26.COV2.S vaccination and SARS-CoV-2 variants. The treatment: around 19 received Ad26.COV2.S at low or high dose, single or two shots; roughly 5 received placebo; per-sample allocation not given. Sample collection was performed on day 63 after the first vaccine or placebo injection. Assay used: immunoSEQ multiplex PCR; TCRdb lists only in-frame clones, some missing. Counted here are just over 350,000 clones, 80% to 90% occurring once; the ten biggest clones make up 2.5% to 3.5%. The specimen comprised peripheral blood, sampled in a trial of Ad26.COV2.S vaccine versus placebo. Receptors originate from a person aged 18 to 65 who received the Ad26.COV2.S COVID-19 vaccine or a placebo.

The V gene is TRBV19, the J gene TRBJ2-3; 7 nucleotides line up with TRBD1. V gave up 6 bases and J gave up 4 bases; unmatched junction bases: 10. This CDR3 contains 15 residues. CDR1 is LNHDA and CDR2 is SQIVND in the germline V gene (reference sequence). The CDR3 spells CASSHDRAIADTQYF. The CDR3 DNA follows: TGTGCCAGTAGCCACGACAGGGCGATAGCAGATACGCAGTATTTT.

The J gene is TRBJ2-1, the V gene TRBV14, with 16 bases aligning to TRBD2. Germline V gene sequence: CDR1 SGHDN, CDR2 FVKESK. J lost 7 bases, V lost 3 bases, and 0 bases had no gene match. The CDR3 runs to 15 residues. The CDR3 region is CASSQGLAGGNEQFF. The DNA of the CDR3 is TGTGCCAGCAGCCAGGGACTAGCGGGGGGGAATGAGCAGTTCTTC.

This clone was picked up one time. The CDR3 loop is CASSVMGRGATGELFF. CDR3 DNA sequence: TGTGCCAGCAGCGTAATGGGGCGGGGGGCCACCGGGGAGCTGTTTTTT. The V gene is TRBV9, the J gene TRBJ2-2, with TRBD2 identical over 8 bases. The length of the CDR3 is 16 residues. CDR1 and CDR2 (germline): SGDLS, YYNGEE. V dropped 1 base and J dropped 4; count of bases not matched to a gene: 6.

This chain joins TRBV2 and TRBJ1-1, with D possibly TRBD1 on 5 matching bases. V was cut by 4 bases and J by 3 bases, with 12 bases left in between. Germline values: CDR1 SNHLY, CDR2 FYNNEI. The CDR3 totals 14 residues. CDR3 sequence (DNA): TGTGCCAGCAGTGTGTACGGGGGGGACACTGAAGCTTTCTTT. As protein: CASSVYGGDTEAFF.

The chain uses TRBV2 and TRBJ1-3; maybe TRBD1 (5 bases). CDR1 and CDR2 from the germline V gene are SNHLY and FYNNEI. The CDR3 totals 14 residues. The CDR3 loop is CAERGRDNGNTIYF. In nucleotides, the CDR3 is TGTGCGGAGCGGGGCAGGGATAATGGAAACACCATATATTTT. Full variable domain (missing parts from reference TRBV2 and TRBJ1-3): EPEVTQTPSHQVTQMGQEVILRCVPISNHLYFYWYRQILGQKVEFLVSFYNNEISEKSEIFDDQFSVERPDGSNFTLKIRSTKLEDSAMYFCAERGRDNGNTIYFGEGSWLTVV.

The CDR3 DNA sequence: TGTGCCAGCAGCGTATCTGCAGGAACCTCTGGAAACACCATATATTTT. It translates to CASSVSAGTSGNTIYF. The chain recombines TRBV9 with TRBJ1-3; no reliable D call. The CDR3 extends over 16 amino acids. Trimming stripped 1 base from V and 0 bases from J, with 11 bases between. CDR1 and CDR2 from the germline V gene are SGDLS and YYNGEE. Together with reference TRBV9 and TRBJ1-3, the CDR3 gives the full variable domain: DSGVTQTPKHLITATGQRVTLRCSPRSGDLSVYWYQQSLDQGLQFLIQYYNGEERAKGNILERFSAQQFPDLHSELNLSSLELGDSALYFCASSVSAGTSGNTIYFGEGSWLTVV.

The V and J genes are TRBV4-3 and TRBJ2-1; TRBD1 aligns across 7 bases. Unmatched junction bases numbered 8, after V lost 3 bases and J lost 3 bases. The CDR3 totals 16 residues. Germline V gene data show CDR1 as LGHNA and CDR2 as YSLEER. The chain's CDR3 is CASSHRTGRIYNEQFF. CDR3 sequence (DNA): TGCGCCAGCAGCCACAGGACAGGCCGAATCTACAATGAGCAGTTCTTC.

The chain carries TRBV24-1 and TRBJ2-7; unclear D gene. V lost 8 bases and J lost 3, with 4 bases in between. CDR1 is KGHDR, CDR2 SFDVKD, per germline. The CDR3 length is 10 residues. Here the CDR3 reads CATTGYEQYF. In nucleotides, the CDR3 is TGTGCCACCACGGGCTACGAGCAGTACTTC.

The genes are TRBV7-9 and TRBJ1-4; D gene uncertain. Trimming left V 5 bases short and J 1 base short, with 11 bases between. There are 15 residues in the CDR3. Looked up from germline, CDR1 is SEHNR and CDR2 is FQNEAQ (reference sequence). The CDR3 nucleotides are TGTGCCAGCAGCGCCGGACCCCTAACTAATGAAAAACTGTTTTTT. It translates to CASSAGPLTNEKLFF. Full variable domain (missing parts from reference TRBV7-9 and TRBJ1-4): DTGVSQNPRHKITKRGQNVTFRCDPISEHNRLYWYRQTLGQGPEFLTYFQNEAQLEKSRLLSDRFSAERPKGSFSTLEIQRTEQGDSAMYLCASSAGPLTNEKLFFGSGTQLSVL.